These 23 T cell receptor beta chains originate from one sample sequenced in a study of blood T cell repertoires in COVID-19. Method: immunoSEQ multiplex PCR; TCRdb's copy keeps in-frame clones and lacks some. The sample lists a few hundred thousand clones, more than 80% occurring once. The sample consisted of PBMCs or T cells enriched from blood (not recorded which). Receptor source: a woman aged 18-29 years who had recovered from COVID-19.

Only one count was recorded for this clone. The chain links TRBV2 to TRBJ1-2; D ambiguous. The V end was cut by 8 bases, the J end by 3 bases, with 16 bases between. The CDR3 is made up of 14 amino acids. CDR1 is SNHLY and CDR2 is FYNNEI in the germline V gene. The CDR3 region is CASPLRREDYGYTF. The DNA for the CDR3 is TGTGCCAGCCCCTTGAGGAGGGAGGACTATGGCTACACCTTC.

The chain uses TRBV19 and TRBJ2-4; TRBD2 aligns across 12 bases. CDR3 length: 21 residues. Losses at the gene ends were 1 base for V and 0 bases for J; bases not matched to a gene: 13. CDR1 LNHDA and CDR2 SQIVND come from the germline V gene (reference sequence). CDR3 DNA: TGTGCCAGTAGTATAGGACTAGCGGGGGCCTTTGCGATGCTAGCCAAAAACATTCAGTACTTC. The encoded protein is CASSIGLAGAFAMLAKNIQYF.

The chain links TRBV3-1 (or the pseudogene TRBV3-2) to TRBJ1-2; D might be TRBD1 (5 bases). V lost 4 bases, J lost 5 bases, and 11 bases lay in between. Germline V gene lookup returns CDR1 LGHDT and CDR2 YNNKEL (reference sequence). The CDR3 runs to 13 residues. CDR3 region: CASSPAGEYGYTF. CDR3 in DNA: TGTGCCAGCAGCCCCGCGGGGGAGTATGGCTACACCTTC.

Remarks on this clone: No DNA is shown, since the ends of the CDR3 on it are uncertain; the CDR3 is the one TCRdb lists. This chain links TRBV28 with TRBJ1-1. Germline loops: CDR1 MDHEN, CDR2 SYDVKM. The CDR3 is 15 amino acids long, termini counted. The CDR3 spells CASSFLSWERTEAFF.

CDR3 sequence: CASSPQTGVSSGNTIYF. CDR3 bases: TGTGCCAGCTCACCACAGACAGGGGTATCCTCTGGAAACACCATATATTTT. This chain joins TRBV18 and TRBJ1-3, with TRBD1 matching 8 bases. The V gene end was trimmed by 1 base and the J gene end by 0 bases; junction bases not matched to a gene: 5. This CDR3 is 17 amino acids long. Germline assignment: CDR1 KGHSH and CDR2 LQKENI.

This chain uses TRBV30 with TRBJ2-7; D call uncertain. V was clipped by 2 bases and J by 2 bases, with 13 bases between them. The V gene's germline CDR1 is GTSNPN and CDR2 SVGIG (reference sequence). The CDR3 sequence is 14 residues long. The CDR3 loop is CAWSPPPRTYEQYF. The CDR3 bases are TGTGCCTGGAGTCCCCCACCCAGGACCTACGAGCAGTACTTC.

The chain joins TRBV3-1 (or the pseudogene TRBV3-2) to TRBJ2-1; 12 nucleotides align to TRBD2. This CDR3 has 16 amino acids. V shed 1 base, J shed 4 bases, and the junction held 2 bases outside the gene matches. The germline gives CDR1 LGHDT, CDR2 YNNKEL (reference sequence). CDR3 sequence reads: CASSQGLAGGYNEQFF. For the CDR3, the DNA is TGTGCCAGCAGCCAAGGGCTAGCGGGGGGGTACAATGAGCAGTTCTTC.

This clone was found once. CDR3: CATSRDGVGTGGQETQYF. Here the CDR3 DNA reads TGTGCCACCAGCAGAGACGGGGTCGGGACAGGGGGCCAAGAGACCCAGTACTTC. The chain is built from TRBV15 and TRBJ2-5; 11 positions agree with TRBD1. There are 18 residues in the CDR3. Germline V gene data show CDR1 as LNHNV and CDR2 as YYDKDF (reference sequence). V lost 0 bases and J lost 1; bases outside the gene matches: 7.

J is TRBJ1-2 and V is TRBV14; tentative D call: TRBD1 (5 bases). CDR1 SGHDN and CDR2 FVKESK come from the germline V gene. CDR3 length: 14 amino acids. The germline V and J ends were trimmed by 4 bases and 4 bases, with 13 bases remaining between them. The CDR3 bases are TGTGCCAGCAGCCGGACCGGGGGTCCCTATGGCTACACCTTC. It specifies CASSRTGGPYGYTF.

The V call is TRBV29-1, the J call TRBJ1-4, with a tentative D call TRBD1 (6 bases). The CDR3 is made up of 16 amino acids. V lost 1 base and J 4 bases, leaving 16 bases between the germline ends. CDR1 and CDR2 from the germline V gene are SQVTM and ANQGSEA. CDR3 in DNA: TGCAGCGTTGAAGCGAGTGGCAGGGGTCTTAATGAAAAACTGTTTTTT. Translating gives CSVEASGRGLNEKLFF. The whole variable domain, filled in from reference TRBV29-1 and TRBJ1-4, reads SAVISQKPSRDICQRGTSLTIQCQVDSQVTMMFWYRQQPGQSLTLIATANQGSEATYESGFVIDKFPISRPNLTFSTLTVSNMSPEDSSIYLCSVEASGRGLNEKLFFGSGTQLSVL.

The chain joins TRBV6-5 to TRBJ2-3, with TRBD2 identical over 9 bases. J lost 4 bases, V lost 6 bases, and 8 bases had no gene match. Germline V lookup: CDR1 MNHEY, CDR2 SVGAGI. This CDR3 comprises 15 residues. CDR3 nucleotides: TGTGCCAGCAGCTTACAAGCGGGGGGCCCAGATACGCAGTATTTT. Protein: CASSLQAGGPDTQYF.

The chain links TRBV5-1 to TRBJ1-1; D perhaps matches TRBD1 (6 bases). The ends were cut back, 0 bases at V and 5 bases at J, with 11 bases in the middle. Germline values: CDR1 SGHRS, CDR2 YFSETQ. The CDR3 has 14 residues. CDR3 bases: TGCGCCAGCAGCTTGGATCTGAGGGGGACTGAAGCTTTCTTT. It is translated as CASSLDLRGTEAFF.

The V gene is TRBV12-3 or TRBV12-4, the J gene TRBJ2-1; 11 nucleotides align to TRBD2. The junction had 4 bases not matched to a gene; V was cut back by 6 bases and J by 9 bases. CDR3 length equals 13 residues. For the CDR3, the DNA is TGTGCCAGCAGAGTAGCGGGGGGGATTGAGCAGTTCTTC. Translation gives CASRVAGGIEQFF.

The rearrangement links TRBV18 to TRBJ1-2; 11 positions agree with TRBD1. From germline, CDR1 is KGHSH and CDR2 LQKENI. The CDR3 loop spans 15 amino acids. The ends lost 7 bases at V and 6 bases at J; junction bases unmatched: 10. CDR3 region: CASLDTGQGAHGYTF. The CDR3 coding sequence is TGTGCCAGCTTAGATACTGGACAGGGGGCACATGGCTACACCTTC. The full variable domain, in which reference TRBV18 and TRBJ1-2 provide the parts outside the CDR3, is NAGVMQNPRHLVRRRGQEARLRCSPMKGHSHVYWYRQLPEEGLKFMVYLQKENIIDESGMPKERFSAEFPKEGPSILRIQQVVRGDSAAYFCASLDTGQGAHGYTFGSGTRLTVV.

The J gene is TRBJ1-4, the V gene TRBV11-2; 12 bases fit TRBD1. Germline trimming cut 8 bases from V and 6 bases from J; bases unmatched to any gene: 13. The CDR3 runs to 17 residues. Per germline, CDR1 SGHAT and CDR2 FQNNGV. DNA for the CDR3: TGTGCCAGCGGAACCGGGACAGGGGGCGGAAGTTATGAAAAACTGTTTTTT. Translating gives CASGTGTGGGSYEKLFF.

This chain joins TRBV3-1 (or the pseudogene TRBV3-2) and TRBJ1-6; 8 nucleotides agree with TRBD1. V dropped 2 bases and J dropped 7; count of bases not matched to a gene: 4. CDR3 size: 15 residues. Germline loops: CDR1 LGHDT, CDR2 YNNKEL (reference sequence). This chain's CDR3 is CASSQRDRTNSPLHF. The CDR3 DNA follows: TGTGCCAGCAGCCAACGGGACAGGACCAATTCACCCCTCCACTTT.

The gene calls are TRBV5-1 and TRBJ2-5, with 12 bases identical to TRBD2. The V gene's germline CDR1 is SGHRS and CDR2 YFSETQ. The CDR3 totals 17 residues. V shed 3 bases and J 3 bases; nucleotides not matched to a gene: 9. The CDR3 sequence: CASSSRLAGASEETQYF. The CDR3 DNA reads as TGCGCCAGCAGCTCGAGACTAGCGGGGGCCTCAGAAGAGACCCAGTACTTC.

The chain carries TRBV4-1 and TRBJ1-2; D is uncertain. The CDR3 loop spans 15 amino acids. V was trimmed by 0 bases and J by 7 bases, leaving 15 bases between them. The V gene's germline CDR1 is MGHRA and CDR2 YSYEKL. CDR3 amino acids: CASSQDKDRGSGYTF. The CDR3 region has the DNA TGCGCCAGCAGCCAAGATAAGGACCGGGGAAGTGGCTACACCTTC.

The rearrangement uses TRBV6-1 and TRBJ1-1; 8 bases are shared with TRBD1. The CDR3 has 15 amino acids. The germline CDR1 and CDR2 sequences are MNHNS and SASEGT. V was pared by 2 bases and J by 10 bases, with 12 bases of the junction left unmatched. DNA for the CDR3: TGTGCCAGCAGTGAATGGGGGCAGGGGGCTCGTGGAGCTTTCTTT. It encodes CASSEWGQGARGAFF.

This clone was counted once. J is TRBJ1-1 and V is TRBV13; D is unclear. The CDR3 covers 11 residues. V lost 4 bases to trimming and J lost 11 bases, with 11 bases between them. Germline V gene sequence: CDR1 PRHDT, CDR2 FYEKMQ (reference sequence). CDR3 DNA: TGTGCCAGCAGCTACGGGGAGATGGCTTTCTTT. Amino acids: CASSYGEMAFF. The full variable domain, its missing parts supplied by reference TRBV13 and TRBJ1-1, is AAGVIQSPRHLIKEKRETATLKCYPIPRHDTVYWYQQGPGQDPQFLISFYEKMQSDKGSIPDRFSAQQFSDYHSELNMSSLELGDSALYFCASSYGEMAFFGQGTRLTVV.

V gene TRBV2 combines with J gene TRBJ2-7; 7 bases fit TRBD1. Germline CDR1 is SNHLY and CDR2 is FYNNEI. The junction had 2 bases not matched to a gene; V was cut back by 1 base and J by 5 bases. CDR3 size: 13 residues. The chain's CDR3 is CASSEETGNEQYF. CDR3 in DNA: TGTGCCAGCAGTGAAGAGACAGGGAACGAGCAGTACTTC. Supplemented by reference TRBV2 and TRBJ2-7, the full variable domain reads EPEVTQTPSHQVTQMGQEVILRCVPISNHLYFYWYRQILGQKVEFLVSFYNNEISEKSEIFDDQFSVERPDGSNFTLKIRSTKLEDSAMYFCASSEETGNEQYFGPGTRLTVT.

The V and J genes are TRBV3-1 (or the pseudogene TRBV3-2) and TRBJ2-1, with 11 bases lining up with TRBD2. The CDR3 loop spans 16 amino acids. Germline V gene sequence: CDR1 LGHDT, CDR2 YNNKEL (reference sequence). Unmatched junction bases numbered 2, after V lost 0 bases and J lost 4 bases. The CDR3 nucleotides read TGTGCCAGCAGCCAAGACGGACTAGCGGGTTACAATGAGCAGTTCTTC. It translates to CASSQDGLAGYNEQFF.

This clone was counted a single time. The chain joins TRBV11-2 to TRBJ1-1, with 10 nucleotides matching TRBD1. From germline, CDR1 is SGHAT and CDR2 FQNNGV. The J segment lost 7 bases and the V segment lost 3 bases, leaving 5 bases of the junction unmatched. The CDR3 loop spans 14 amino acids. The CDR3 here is CASSLDRGGDEAFF. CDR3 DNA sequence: TGTGCCAGCAGCTTGGACAGGGGGGGAGATGAAGCTTTCTTT.